This TCR beta chain comes out of a study of tumor and adjacent non-tumor tissue in lung cancer. On the study more broadly: The patients, some ten men and roughly 5 women, were 31 to 76 with stage I to III disease. Findings of the study overall: Normal lung showed higher cumulative top 100 clone frequency than tumor. Tumor TCR diversity, when higher, was linked to shorter survival. Compared with tumor, normal lung showed significantly lower TCR diversity.

TCRbeta libraries were built with three rounds of nested PCR, modified from ARM-PCR. Each CDR3 protein is one row after TCRdb ran MiXCR on the multiplex PCR reads. The repertoire holds 68,000 or so distinct CDR3 sequences, around 60% seen once, with roughly a fifth in the top ten. RNA was extracted from bulk tissue without any cell sorting. This clonotype was picked up one time. Antigen unknown. At one end, the junction sequence differs from germline, possibly due to a read error. The germline V gene has CDR1 SGHNT and CDR2 YENEEA. This CDR3 region has 14 residues. Sequenced: lung tumor tissue. The chain combines TRBV11-3 with TRBJ1-5; 7 nucleotides line up with TRBD1. This TCR was recovered from a man in his forties or fifties with non-small cell lung cancer. Here the CDR3 DNA reads TGCGCCAGTAGCTTAGACAGGGTCAATAAGCCCCAGCATTTT. Amino acids: CASSLDRVNKPQHF.